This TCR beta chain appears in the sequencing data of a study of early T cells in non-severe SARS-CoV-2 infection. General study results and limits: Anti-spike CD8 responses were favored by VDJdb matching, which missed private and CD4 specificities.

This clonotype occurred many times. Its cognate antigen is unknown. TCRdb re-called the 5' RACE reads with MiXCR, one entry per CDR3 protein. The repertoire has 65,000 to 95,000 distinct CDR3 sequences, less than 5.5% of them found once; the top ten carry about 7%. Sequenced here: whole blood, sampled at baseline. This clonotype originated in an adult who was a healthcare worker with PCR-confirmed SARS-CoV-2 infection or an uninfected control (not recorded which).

The DNA for the CDR3 is TGTGCCAGCAGTGACTCGATGGCCGCCGGGGCGTCTAGCACAGATACGCAGTATTTT. This codes for CASSDSMAAGASSTDTQYF. V is TRBV6-4 and J is TRBJ2-3; D may correspond to TRBD1 or TRBD2 (5 bases each). CDR1 and CDR2 (germline): MRHNA, SNTAGT. CDR3 length: 19 amino acids. V lost 0 bases, J lost 0 bases, and 19 bases lay in between.